Listed below are T cell receptor beta chains from one sample, sequenced in a study of identical twins. TCRdb used MiXCR to reprocess the 5' RACE reads, holding one entry per CDR3 protein. The sample yields approximately 890,000 distinct CDR3 sequences, 9% to 15% seen once. These data are also associated with another study on yellow fever vaccine responses in identical twins.

Input material: PBMCs. All receptors come from a woman aged 18-29 years in good health. Both conserved end residues are part of each CDR3. Fields, in order: clone size, D gene, V gene, J gene, CDR3 protein, CDR3 DNA. D genes are given only for firm matches. The size field is filled for only some rows; it gives once, few, many or a size class.

.	.	TRBV11-2	TRBJ2-3	CASSPLSGASSFSTDTQYF	TGTGCCAGCAGCCCCCTATCCGGGGCTAGCAGCTTTAGCACAGATACGCAGTATTTT
.	TRBD2	TRBV19	TRBJ2-3	CASSPLRTSGGRDTQYF	TGTGCCAGTAGTCCTCTCCGGACTAGCGGGGGAAGGGATACGCAGTATTTT
few	.	TRBV4-1	TRBJ2-2	CASSIERDPGELFF	TGCGCCAGCAGCATCGAGAGGGACCCCGGGGAGCTGTTTTTT
many	.	TRBV7-6	TRBJ1-4	CASSDIGEREKLFF	TGTGCCAGCAGCGATATAGGGGAGCGCGAAAAACTGTTTTTT
many	.	TRBV5-6	TRBJ1-5	CASSSSDQPQHF	TGTGCCAGCAGCTCATCGGACCAGCCCCAGCATTTT
.	.	TRBV29-1	TRBJ1-1	CSDICGANTEAFF	TGCAGCGATATATGTGGGGCGAACACTGAAGCTTTCTTT
.	TRBD2	TRBV11-2	TRBJ2-7	CASSARLGTSWYEQYF	TGTGCCAGCAGCGCAAGACTCGGGACTAGTTGGTACGAGCAGTACTTC
many	TRBD2	TRBV15	TRBJ2-1	CATSRGGEQFF	TGTGCCACCAGCAGGGGGGGGGAGCAGTTCTTC
many	.	TRBV12-3/TRBV12-4	TRBJ2-3	CASTLLNTQYF	TGTGCCAGCACCCTACTGAATACGCAGTATTTT
.	TRBD1	TRBV7-6	TRBJ2-3	CASSLQGYGGQGNTQYF	TGTGCCAGCAGCCTACAGGGGTATGGGGGTCAAGGGAATACGCAGTATTTT
.	.	TRBV5-1	TRBJ1-2	CASSPPGLYGYTF	TGCGCCAGCAGCCCACCGGGGCTCTATGGCTACACCTTC
few	.	TRBV24-1	TRBJ2-7	CATSDLNREDEQYF	TGTGCCACCAGTGATTTAAACAGAGAGGACGAGCAGTACTTC
many	.	TRBV5-1	TRBJ2-1	CASSLDRYLADLSYNEQFF	TGCGCCAGCAGCTTGGACCGATATTTAGCGGATCTATCCTACAATGAGCAGTTCTTC
few	.	TRBV6-1	TRBJ2-1	CASSEVESSYNEQFF	TGTGCCAGCAGTGAAGTAGAGAGCTCCTACAATGAGCAGTTCTTC
once	.	TRBV7-3	TRBJ2-7	CASSFDYNYEQYF	TGTGCCAGCAGCTTTGACTACAACTACGAGCAGTACTTC
few	TRBD1	TRBV7-2	TRBJ2-5	CASSLVPRGFETQYF	TGTGCCAGCAGCTTAGTTCCCAGGGGGTTCGAGACCCAGTACTTC
many	.	TRBV5-1	TRBJ2-3	CASSLDAVKSTDTQYF	TGCGCCAGCAGCTTGGACGCGGTTAAAAGCACAGATACGCAGTATTTT
.	TRBD1	TRBV15	TRBJ1-5	CATSRGVQGVKPQHF	TGTGCCACCAGCAGAGGGGTGCAGGGGGTGAAGCCCCAGCATTTT
.	.	TRBV9	TRBJ2-3	CASSFSGTYTDTQYF	TGTGCCAGCAGCTTTAGCGGAACGTACACAGATACGCAGTATTTT
many	.	TRBV28	TRBJ1-5	CASSFSEGGRPQHF	TGTGCCAGCAGTTTCAGTGAGGGCGGAAGGCCCCAGCATTTT
.	.	TRBV20-1	TRBJ1-5	CSASPTSDQPQHF	TGCAGTGCTAGTCCCACCTCAGATCAGCCCCAGCATTTT
.	.	TRBV5-1	TRBJ2-3	CASSSGTLLGTDTQYF	TGCGCCAGCAGCTCAGGGACCCTCTTGGGCACAGATACGCAGTATTTT
many	TRBD2	TRBV5-1	TRBJ2-3	CASSLTSGPTDTQYF	TGCGCCAGCAGCTTGACTAGCGGCCCCACAGATACGCAGTATTTT
.	TRBD2	TRBV12-3/TRBV12-4	TRBJ2-1	CASSLVGLAGDGNEQFF	TGTGCCAGCAGTTTAGTGGGACTAGCGGGAGATGGCAATGAGCAGTTCTTC
.	.	TRBV12-5	TRBJ2-7	CASGLASGTQFTYEQYF	TGTGCTAGTGGTTTGGCCTCCGGGACGCAGTTTACCTACGAGCAGTACTTC
few	TRBD1	TRBV3-1	TRBJ2-3	CASSDLQGDPDTDTQYF	TGTGCCAGCAGCGACCTCCAGGGGGACCCGGACACAGATACGCAGTATTTT
few	.	TRBV5-1	TRBJ2-7	CASSLDVSYRSSYEQYF	TGCGCCAGCAGCTTGGACGTGAGTTATCGGAGCTCCTACGAGCAGTACTTC
.	.	TRBV6-1	TRBJ1-2	CASSQRGSSDGYTF	TGTGCCAGCTCCCAAAGAGGGAGTTCTGATGGCTACACCTTC